This TCR beta chain was documented in a study of post-analysis software for immune sequencing data (dated by TCRdb to between 2014 and 2016). About the full investigation: Disease courses on record covered relapsing-remitting, secondary progressive and progressive-relapsing multiple sclerosis, though some patients had no subtype annotation. The multiple sclerosis patient repertoires were compared with approximately 11 previously published healthy control repertoires from donors aged 6 to 25 years. A subset of samples was prepared in parallel using single-end sample barcoding, then pooled and co-amplified after Illumina adapter ligation.

Of note for this clonotype: What antigen it recognizes has not been identified. Its ends do not fully match the called genes, so a read error is possible.

Overall study results and their limits: The control group was slightly older than the multiple sclerosis patient group. Multiple sclerosis patients had significantly lower normalized Chao1 diversity than controls, a result that suggests substantial peripheral T-cell clonal expansion. Direct clustering with F measure revealed strong co-clustering of samples prepared in the same batch, which led to a batch-effect correction.

The library came from PCR. TCRdb lists the instrument as Illumina HiSeq 2500. To reduce PCR and sequencing biases, unique molecular identifiers were built into the TCR beta cDNA libraries. Per 1 to 10 million input T cells, 500,000 or so cDNA molecules were obtained, such that each molecule approximated one T cell. The patient libraries were prepared and sequenced with the same protocol used for the earlier healthy control dataset. Samples belonging to the same batch were prepared together, multiplexed and sequenced on a shared HiSeq lane. Per the source publication's procedure: MIGEC handled the raw barcoded reads, throwing out single-read molecular identifier groups before consensus assembly and CDR3 extraction. VDJtools was used for post-analysis of the clonotype tables, with diversity normalized by down-sampling every dataset to the smallest sample size. In repertoire overlap clustering, CDR3 amino acid sequences, but not nucleotide sequences, were matched to correct batch-related cross-sample contamination. TCRdb reanalyzed the raw reads on its own, using fastp at Q25 for trimming and MiXCR for clone calling, and kept in-frame beta chains. Rows matching on CDR3 protein sequence are summarized as one entry with the most common DNA and genes. TCRdb's processing, not the study's, gives the V and J calls here. For this sample there are 820,000 or so distinct CDR3 sequences; roughly 50% appear just once. The leading ten clones occupy 4.6% of the sample.

To demonstrate the VDJtools post-analysis software, the study profiled TCR beta repertoires from the peripheral blood of some 13 young patients with multiple sclerosis. Multiple sclerosis patients were children and adolescents aged 6 to 15 years. The source is a girl under 18 with multiple sclerosis. The specimen was blood.

The CDR3 protein is CASSQGPTTAPYEQCF. DNA sequence: TGTGCCAGCAGCCAAGGACCAACAACAGCTCCCTACGAGCAGTGCTTC. The chain joins TRBV3-1 to TRBJ2-7; no D gene call is confident. For CDR1 and CDR2, the germline V gene (reference sequence) lists LGHDT and YNNKEL. Spanning cysteine to phenylalanine, the CDR3 consists of 16 amino acids. Just CDR3 DNA is preserved here, 48 bases in frame from base 1.